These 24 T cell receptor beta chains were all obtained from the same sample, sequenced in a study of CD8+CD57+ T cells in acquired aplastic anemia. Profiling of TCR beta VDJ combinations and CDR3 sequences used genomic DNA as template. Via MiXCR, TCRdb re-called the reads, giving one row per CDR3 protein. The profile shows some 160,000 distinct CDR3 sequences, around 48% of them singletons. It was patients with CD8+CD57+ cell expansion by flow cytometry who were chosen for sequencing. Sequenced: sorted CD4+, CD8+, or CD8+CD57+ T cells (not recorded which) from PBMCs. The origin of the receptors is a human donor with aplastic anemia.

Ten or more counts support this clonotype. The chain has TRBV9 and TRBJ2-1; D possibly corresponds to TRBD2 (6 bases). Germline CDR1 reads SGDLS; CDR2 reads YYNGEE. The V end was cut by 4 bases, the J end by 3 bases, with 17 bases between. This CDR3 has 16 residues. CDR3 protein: CASSLTGSGSYNEQFF. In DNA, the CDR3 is TGTGCCAGCAGCTTAACGGGGTCCGGGAGCTACAATGAGCAGTTCTTC.

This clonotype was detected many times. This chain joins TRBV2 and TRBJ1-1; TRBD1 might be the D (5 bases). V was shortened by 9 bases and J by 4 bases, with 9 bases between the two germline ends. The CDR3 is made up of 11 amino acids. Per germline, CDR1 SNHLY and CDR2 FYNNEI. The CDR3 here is CARAGVTEAFF. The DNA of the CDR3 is TGTGCCAGGGCGGGGGTCACTGAAGCTTTCTTT.

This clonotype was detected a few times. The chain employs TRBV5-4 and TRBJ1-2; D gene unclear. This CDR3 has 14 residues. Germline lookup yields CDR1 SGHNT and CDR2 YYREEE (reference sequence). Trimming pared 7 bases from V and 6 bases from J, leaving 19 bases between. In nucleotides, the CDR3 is TGTGCCAGCGGGCCGACTTCAATGGGAAATGGCTACACCTTC. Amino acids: CASGPTSMGNGYTF.

CDR3 coding DNA: TGCAGCGTTGAAGATCCAGGGAACTATGGCTACACCTTC. Residues: CSVEDPGNYGYTF. The V and J genes are TRBV29-1 and TRBJ1-2, with D possibly being TRBD1 (5 bases). CDR3 size: 13 residues. V was cut by 0 bases and J by 2 bases, with 7 bases left in between. Germline CDR1 reads SQVTM; CDR2 reads ANQGSEA.

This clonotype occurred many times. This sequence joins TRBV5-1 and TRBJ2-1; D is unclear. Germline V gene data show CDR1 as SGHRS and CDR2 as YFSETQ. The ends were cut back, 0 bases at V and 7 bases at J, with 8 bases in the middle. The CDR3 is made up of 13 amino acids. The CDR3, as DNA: TGCGCCAGCAGCTTGGGCTACTCAAATGAGCAGTTCTTC. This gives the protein CASSLGYSNEQFF.

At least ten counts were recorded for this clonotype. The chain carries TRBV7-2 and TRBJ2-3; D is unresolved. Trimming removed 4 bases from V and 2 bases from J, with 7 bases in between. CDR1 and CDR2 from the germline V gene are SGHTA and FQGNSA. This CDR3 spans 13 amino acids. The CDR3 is CASSYAFTDTQYF. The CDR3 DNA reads TGTGCCAGCAGCTACGCATTCACAGATACGCAGTATTTT.

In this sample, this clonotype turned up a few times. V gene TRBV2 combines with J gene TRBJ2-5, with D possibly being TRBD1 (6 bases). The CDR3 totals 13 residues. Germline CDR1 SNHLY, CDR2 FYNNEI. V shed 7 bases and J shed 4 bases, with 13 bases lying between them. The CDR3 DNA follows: TGTGCCAGCACACAGGGAAACGCAGAGACCCAGTACTTC. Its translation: CASTQGNAETQYF.

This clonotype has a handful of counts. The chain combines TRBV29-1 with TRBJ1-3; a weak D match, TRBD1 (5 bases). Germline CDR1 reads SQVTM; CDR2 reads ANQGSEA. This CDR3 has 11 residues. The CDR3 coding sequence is TGCACCGGGGGTTCTGGAAACACCATATATTTT. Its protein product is CTGGSGNTIYF.

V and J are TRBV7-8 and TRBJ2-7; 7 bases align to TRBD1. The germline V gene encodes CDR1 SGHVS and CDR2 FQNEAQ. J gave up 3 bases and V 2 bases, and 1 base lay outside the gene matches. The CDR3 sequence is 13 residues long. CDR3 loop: CASSLWDSYEQYF. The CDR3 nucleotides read TGTGCCAGCAGCTTATGGGACAGCTACGAGCAGTACTTC.

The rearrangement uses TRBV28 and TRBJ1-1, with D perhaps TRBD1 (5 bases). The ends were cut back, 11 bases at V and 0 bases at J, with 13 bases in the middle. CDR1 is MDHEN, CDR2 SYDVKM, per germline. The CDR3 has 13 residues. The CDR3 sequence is CAGAGTMNTEAFF. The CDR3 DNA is TGTGCCGGGGCGGGGACCATGAACACTGAAGCTTTCTTT.

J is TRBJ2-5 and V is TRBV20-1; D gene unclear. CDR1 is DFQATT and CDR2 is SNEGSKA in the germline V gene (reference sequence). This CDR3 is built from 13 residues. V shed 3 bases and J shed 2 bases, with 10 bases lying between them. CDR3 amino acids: CSASGGKQETQYF. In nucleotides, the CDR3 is TGCAGTGCTAGTGGCGGAAAACAAGAGACCCAGTACTTC.

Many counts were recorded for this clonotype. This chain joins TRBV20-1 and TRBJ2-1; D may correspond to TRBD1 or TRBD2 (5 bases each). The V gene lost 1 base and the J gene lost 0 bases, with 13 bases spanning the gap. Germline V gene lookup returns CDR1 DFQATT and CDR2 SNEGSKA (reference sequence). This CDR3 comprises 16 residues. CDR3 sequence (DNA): TGCAGTGCTAGAGCCCCCGGGACGAGCTCCTACAATGAGCAGTTCTTC. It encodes CSARAPGTSSYNEQFF.

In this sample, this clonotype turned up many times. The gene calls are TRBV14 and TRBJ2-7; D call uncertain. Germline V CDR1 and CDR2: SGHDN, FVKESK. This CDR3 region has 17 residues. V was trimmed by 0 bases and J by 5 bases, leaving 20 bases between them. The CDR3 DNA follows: TGTGCCAGCAGCCAAGATTCACCGCGGTCGGTGGTCCACGAGCAGTACTTC. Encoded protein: CASSQDSPRSVVHEQYF.

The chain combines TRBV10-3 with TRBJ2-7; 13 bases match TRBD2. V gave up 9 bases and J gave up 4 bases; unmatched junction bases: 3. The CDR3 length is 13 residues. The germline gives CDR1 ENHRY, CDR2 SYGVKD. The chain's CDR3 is CAIRTSGSYEQYF. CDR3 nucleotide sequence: TGTGCCATAAGGACTAGCGGGAGTTACGAGCAGTACTTC.

The CDR3 region is CASSSPNTGELFF. The CDR3 DNA sequence: TGTGCCAGCAGCTCACCAAACACCGGGGAGCTGTTTTTT. The chain couples TRBV7-2 to TRBJ2-2; D not resolved. The CDR3 runs to 13 residues. Germline assignment: CDR1 SGHTA and CDR2 FQGNSA. Trimming pared 4 bases from V and 2 bases from J, leaving 5 bases between.

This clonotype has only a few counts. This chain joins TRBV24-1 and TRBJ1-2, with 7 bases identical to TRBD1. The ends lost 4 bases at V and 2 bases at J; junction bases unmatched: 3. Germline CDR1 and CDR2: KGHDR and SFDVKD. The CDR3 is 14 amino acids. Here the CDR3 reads CATSEAGGNYGYTF. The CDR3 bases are TGTGCCACCAGTGAGGCAGGGGGAAACTATGGCTACACCTTC.

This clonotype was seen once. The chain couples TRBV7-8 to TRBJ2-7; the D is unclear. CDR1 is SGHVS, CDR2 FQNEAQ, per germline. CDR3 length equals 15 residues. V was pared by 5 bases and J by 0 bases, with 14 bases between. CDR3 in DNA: TGTGCCAGCAGCCACCCTCAGAATTCCTCCTACGAGCAGTACTTC. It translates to CASSHPQNSSYEQYF.

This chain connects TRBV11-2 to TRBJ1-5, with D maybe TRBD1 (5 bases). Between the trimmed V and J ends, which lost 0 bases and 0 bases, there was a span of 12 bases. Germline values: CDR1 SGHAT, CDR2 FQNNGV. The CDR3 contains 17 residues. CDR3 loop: CASSLDSRQPSNQPQHF. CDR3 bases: TGTGCCAGCAGCTTAGATTCCCGACAGCCTAGCAATCAGCCCCAGCATTTT.

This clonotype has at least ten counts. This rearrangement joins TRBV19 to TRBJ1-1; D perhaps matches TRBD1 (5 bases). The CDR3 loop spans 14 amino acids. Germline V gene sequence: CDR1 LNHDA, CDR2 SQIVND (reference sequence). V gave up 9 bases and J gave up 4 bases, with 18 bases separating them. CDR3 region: CASYDKGDITEAFF. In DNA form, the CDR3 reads TGTGCCAGCTATGACAAAGGGGATATCACTGAAGCTTTCTTT.

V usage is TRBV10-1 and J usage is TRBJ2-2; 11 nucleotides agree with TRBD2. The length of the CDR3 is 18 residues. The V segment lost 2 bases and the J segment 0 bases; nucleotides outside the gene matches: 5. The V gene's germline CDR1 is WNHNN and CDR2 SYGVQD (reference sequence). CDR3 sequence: CASSEGLAGSSNTGELFF. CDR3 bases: TGCGCCAGCAGTGAGGGACTAGCGGGTAGCTCGAACACCGGGGAGCTGTTTTTT.

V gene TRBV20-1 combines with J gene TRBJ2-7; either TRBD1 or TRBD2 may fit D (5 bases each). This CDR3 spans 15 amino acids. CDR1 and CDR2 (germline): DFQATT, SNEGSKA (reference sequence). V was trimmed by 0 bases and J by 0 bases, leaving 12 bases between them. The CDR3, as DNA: TGCAGTGCTAGAGATCTGAGGGGTAGCTCCTACGAGCAGTACTTC. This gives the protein CSARDLRGSSYEQYF.

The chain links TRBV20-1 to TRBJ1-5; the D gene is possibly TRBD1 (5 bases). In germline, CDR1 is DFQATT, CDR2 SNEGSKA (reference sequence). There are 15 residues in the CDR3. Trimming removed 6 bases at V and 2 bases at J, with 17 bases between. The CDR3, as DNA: TGCAGTGCCAGCAAAACCGGGGGACGCAATCAGCCCCAGCATTTT. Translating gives CSASKTGGRNQPQHF.

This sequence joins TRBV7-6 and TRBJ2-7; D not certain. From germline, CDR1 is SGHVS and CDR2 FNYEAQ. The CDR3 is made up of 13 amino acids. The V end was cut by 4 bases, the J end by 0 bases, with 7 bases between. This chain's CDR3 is CASSSRSSYEQYF. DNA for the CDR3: TGTGCCAGCAGCTCTCGTAGCTCCTACGAGCAGTACTTC.

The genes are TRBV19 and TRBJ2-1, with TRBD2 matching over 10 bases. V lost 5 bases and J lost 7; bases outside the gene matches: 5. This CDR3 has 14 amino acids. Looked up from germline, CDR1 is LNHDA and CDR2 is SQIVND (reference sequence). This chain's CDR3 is CASSPRGLANEQFF. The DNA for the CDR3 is TGTGCCAGTAGTCCCCGGGGACTAGCGAATGAGCAGTTCTTC. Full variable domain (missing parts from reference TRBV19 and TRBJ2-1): DGGITQSPKYLFRKEGQNVTLSCEQNLNHDAMYWYRQDPGQGLRLIYYSQIVNDFQKGDIAEGYSVSREKKESFPLTVTSAQKNPTAFYLCASSPRGLANEQFFGPGTRLTVL.